Below are 25 T cell receptor beta chains sequenced from a single sample in a study of T cell responses to AZD1222 COVID-19 vaccine. Here immunoSEQ multiplex PCR was the method, and the copy in TCRdb shows in-frame clones only, minus some. There are about 94,000 clones in the sample; over 75% occur only once, and 13% lies in the top ten. The starting material was peripheral blood, obtained on day 0 of AZD1222 vaccination. The origin of the receptors is an adult in good health.

This sequence joins TRBV24-1 and TRBJ2-1; D possibly corresponds to TRBD2 (6 bases). This CDR3 has 14 amino acids. The ends were cut back, 4 bases at V and 7 bases at J, with 13 bases in the middle. Germline V gene sequence: CDR1 KGHDR, CDR2 SFDVKD. CDR3 nucleotides: TGTGCCACCAGTGACCCCGAAGGGAGGAATGAGCAGTTCTTC. Translating it yields CATSDPEGRNEQFF.

This rearrangement joins TRBV27 to TRBJ1-4; TRBD1 is a possible D gene (5 bases). Trimming cost V 7 bases and J 0 bases, with 12 bases left between them. Looked up from germline, CDR1 is MNHEY and CDR2 is SMNVEV (reference sequence). The CDR3 is 15 residues long. The CDR3, as DNA: TGTGCCAGCAAATCAAGGGGAGCAACTAATGAAAAACTGTTTTTT. Amino acids: CASKSRGATNEKLFF.

The chain couples TRBV5-1 to TRBJ2-5, with 7 bases fitting TRBD2. CDR3 length equals 16 residues. Germline CDR1 and CDR2: SGHRS and YFSETQ. Losses at the gene ends were 4 bases for V and 5 bases for J; bases not matched to a gene: 14. The CDR3 region has the DNA TGCGCCAGCAGCGCCGGGGGAGGGGCCCTCCGGGAGACCCAGTACTTC. Translating it yields CASSAGGGALRETQYF.

V is TRBV7-6 and J is TRBJ2-1, with a weak D call TRBD2 (5 bases). Germline CDR1 is SGHVS and CDR2 is FNYEAQ. Between the trimmed V and J ends, which lost 5 bases and 1 base, there was a span of 12 bases. The CDR3 spans 15 residues. Here the CDR3 reads CASSQTGSSYNEQFF. DNA for the CDR3: TGTGCCAGCAGCCAGACGGGGTCATCCTACAATGAGCAGTTCTTC.

This chain uses TRBV7-6 with TRBJ2-3; 7 nucleotides agree with TRBD2. This CDR3 has 16 residues. Unmatched junction bases numbered 10, after V lost 6 bases and J lost 1 base. Germline V gene sequence: CDR1 SGHVS, CDR2 FNYEAQ. CDR3 amino acids: CASSLPRGVGTDTQYF. Written as DNA, the CDR3 is TGTGCCAGCAGTCTTCCTCGGGGGGTCGGCACAGATACGCAGTATTTT.

The J gene is TRBJ2-2, the V gene TRBV19; D is perhaps TRBD1 (7 bases). The CDR3 spans 16 residues. Per germline, CDR1 LNHDA and CDR2 SQIVND (reference sequence). V was cut by 5 bases and J by 3 bases, with 16 bases left in between. CDR3 protein: CASSPPGGSDTGELFF. In DNA form, the CDR3 reads TGTGCCAGTAGTCCCCCAGGGGGGTCGGACACCGGGGAGCTGTTTTTT.

This clone has a single count. The chain uses TRBV3-1 (or the pseudogene TRBV3-2) and TRBJ2-5; 10 nucleotides match TRBD2. CDR3 length equals 16 residues. J lost 5 bases, V lost 4 bases, and 10 bases had no gene match. From germline, CDR1 is LGHDT and CDR2 YNNKEL (reference sequence). The CDR3 sequence is CASSPGERGGRETQYF. CDR3 sequence (DNA): TGTGCCAGCAGCCCCGGGGAGCGGGGGGGCCGGGAGACCCAGTACTTC.

This clone came up once. The chain couples TRBV28 to TRBJ1-1; D might be TRBD1 (5 bases). This CDR3 has 14 amino acids. Germline V lookup: CDR1 MDHEN, CDR2 SYDVKM. V lost 2 bases and J 3 bases, leaving 10 bases between the germline ends. The CDR3: CASSLGGRDTEAFF. The CDR3 DNA follows: TGTGCCAGCAGTTTAGGCGGCAGGGACACTGAAGCTTTCTTT. Variable domain in full (rest from reference TRBV28 and TRBJ1-1): DVKVTQSSRYLVKRTGEKVFLECVQDMDHENMFWYRQDPGLGLRLIYFSYDVKMKEKGDIPEGYSVSREKKERFSLILESASTNQTSMYLCASSLGGRDTEAFFGQGTRLTVV.

The chain uses TRBV6-1 and TRBJ2-3, with a tentative D call TRBD1 (6 bases). From germline, CDR1 is MNHNS and CDR2 SASEGT. V gave up 4 bases and J gave up 0 bases, with 14 bases separating them. CDR3 length: 16 amino acids. CDR3 DNA sequence: TGTGCCAGCAGTGTCTTACAGGGATCTAGCACAGATACGCAGTATTTT. It yields the protein CASSVLQGSSTDTQYF.

The chain carries TRBV6-5 and TRBJ2-2; D is undetermined. This CDR3 comprises 13 residues. From germline, CDR1 is MNHEY and CDR2 SVGAGI. The V end was cut by 2 bases, the J end by 10 bases, with 11 bases between. For the CDR3, the DNA is TGTGCCAGCAGTTACCTCGGGCTTCCGGAGCTGTTTTTT. It encodes CASSYLGLPELFF.

This chain uses TRBV2 with TRBJ1-5; TRBD1 matches 9 bases. The germline gives CDR1 SNHLY, CDR2 FYNNEI. The V segment lost 3 bases and the J segment 6 bases; nucleotides outside the gene matches: 9. The CDR3 contains 16 residues. The CDR3 here is CASSDLDRGSGQPQHF. The CDR3 bases are TGTGCCAGCAGTGATTTGGACAGGGGATCGGGTCAGCCCCAGCATTTT.

The chain joins TRBV3-1 (or the pseudogene TRBV3-2) to TRBJ2-7; 11 bases fit TRBD1. Germline V gives CDR1 LGHDT, CDR2 YNNKEL (reference sequence). The V segment lost 4 bases and the J segment 7 bases; nucleotides outside the gene matches: 6. This CDR3 comprises 14 residues. The CDR3 nucleotides read TGTGCCAGCAGCCGGGGACAGGGGGTCTCTGAGCAGTACTTC. It yields the protein CASSRGQGVSEQYF.

The rearrangement uses TRBV20-1 and TRBJ1-1; D perhaps matches TRBD1 (6 bases). CDR3 length equals 11 residues. With 6 bases removed from V and 6 bases from J, the gap between germline ends came to 11 bases. Germline CDR1 DFQATT, CDR2 SNEGSKA (reference sequence). CDR3: CSAGGGAEAFF. CDR3 DNA sequence: TGCAGTGCAGGGGGAGGAGCTGAAGCTTTCTTT.

This chain connects TRBV30 to TRBJ1-6; perhaps TRBD1 as D (6 bases). The CDR3 totals 14 residues. V was trimmed by 3 bases and J by 7 bases, leaving 13 bases between them. Per the germline V gene, CDR1 is GTSNPN and CDR2 is SVGIG (reference sequence). In DNA, the CDR3 is TGTGCCTGGAGACCGACAGGTTTAAATTCACCCCTCCACTTT. It yields the protein CAWRPTGLNSPLHF.

This rearrangement joins TRBV7-9 to TRBJ2-1; D might be TRBD1 or TRBD2, each matching 6 bases. This CDR3 region has 15 residues. CDR1 and CDR2 from the germline V gene are SEHNR and FQNEAQ (reference sequence). V lost 7 bases, J lost 0 bases, and 13 bases lay in between. The CDR3 DNA is TGTGCCAGCACCCCGAGGGGGGACTCCTACAATGAGCAGTTCTTC. It encodes CASTPRGDSYNEQFF.

The V call is TRBV14, the J call TRBJ1-4, with 8 bases aligning to TRBD1. The CDR3 contains 15 residues. From germline, CDR1 is SGHDN and CDR2 FVKESK. V was pared by 4 bases and J by 8 bases, with 9 bases of the junction left unmatched. CDR3 DNA sequence: TGTGCCAGCAGCCGCCCAGGGGGCGCGGGGGAAAAACTGTTTTTT. Amino acids: CASSRPGGAGEKLFF.

The CDR3 spells CASSQESSIRSGHGYTF. DNA of the CDR3: TGTGCCAGCAGCCAAGAAAGTTCCATCCGGAGCGGGCATGGCTACACCTTC. The chain joins TRBV4-2 to TRBJ1-2, with D unresolved. The CDR3 covers 17 residues. V lost 0 bases to trimming and J lost 6 bases, with 20 bases between them. The germline V gene encodes CDR1 LGHNA and CDR2 YNFKEQ.

The chain combines TRBV7-9 with TRBJ1-5, with no clear D. Germline V lookup: CDR1 SEHNR, CDR2 FQNEAQ (reference sequence). Trimming removed 3 bases at V and 3 bases at J, with 3 bases between. The CDR3 has 12 amino acids. The CDR3 DNA follows: TGTGCCAGCAGCTTTTTCAATCAGCCCCAGCATTTT. It specifies CASSFFNQPQHF.

The chain recombines TRBV19 with TRBJ2-3, with no clear D. The CDR3 extends over 13 amino acids. V lost 3 bases, J lost 5 bases, and 9 bases lay in between. Germline CDR1 reads LNHDA; CDR2 reads SQIVND (reference sequence). The CDR3 loop reads CASSISFQDTQYF. The CDR3 bases are TGTGCCAGTAGTATCTCCTTCCAAGATACGCAGTATTTT.

The chain's CDR3 is CASREGWGSTEAFF. Written as DNA, the CDR3 is TGTGCCAGCAGGGAGGGGTGGGGGAGCACTGAAGCTTTCTTT. The chain is built from TRBV2 and TRBJ1-1, with TRBD1 as a possible D gene (5 bases). Germline V gives CDR1 SNHLY, CDR2 FYNNEI. With 6 bases removed from V and 4 bases from J, the gap between germline ends came to 15 bases. The CDR3 is made up of 14 amino acids.

The chain uses TRBV7-2 and TRBJ2-1, with D perhaps TRBD1 (5 bases). The germline CDR1 and CDR2 sequences are SGHTA and FQGNSA. Trimming pared 2 bases from V and 8 bases from J, leaving 7 bases between. CDR3 size: 12 residues. CDR3 in DNA: TGTGCCAGCAGCTTACAGGGTTATGAGCAGTTCTTC. It codes for CASSLQGYEQFF.

The chain employs TRBV7-9 and TRBJ2-5; D ambiguous. The length of the CDR3 is 11 residues. V lost 2 bases and J 2 bases, leaving 0 bases between the germline ends. The germline V gene has CDR1 SEHNR and CDR2 FQNEAQ (reference sequence). The CDR3 DNA is TGTGCCAGCAGCTTACAAGAGACCCAGTACTTC. This translates into CASSLQETQYF.

The rearrangement uses TRBV19 and TRBJ1-4, with TRBD1 matching over 12 bases. V lost 5 bases, J lost 8 bases, and 6 bases stayed unmatched. This CDR3 has 15 residues. Germline lookup yields CDR1 LNHDA and CDR2 SQIVND (reference sequence). As DNA, the CDR3 is TGTGCCAGTAGTTTAGGGACAGGGGGCAACGAAAAACTGTTTTTT. This translates into CASSLGTGGNEKLFF.

The chain uses TRBV19 and TRBJ2-7; 8 nucleotides agree with TRBD1. Germline-derived CDR1 and CDR2 are LNHDA and SQIVND (reference sequence). CDR3 size: 13 residues. V gave up 6 bases and J gave up 3 bases; unmatched junction bases: 4. CDR3 amino acids: CASRGQDGYEQYF. The CDR3 nucleotides are TGTGCCAGTAGGGGACAGGACGGCTACGAGCAGTACTTC. The whole variable domain, remainder taken from reference TRBV19 and TRBJ2-7, is DGGITQSPKYLFRKEGQNVTLSCEQNLNHDAMYWYRQDPGQGLRLIYYSQIVNDFQKGDIAEGYSVSREKKESFPLTVTSAQKNPTAFYLCASRGQDGYEQYFGPGTRLTVT.

This chain uses TRBV10-3 with TRBJ1-2; possible D gene TRBD1, 6 bases. Trimming stripped 0 bases from V and 2 bases from J, with 10 bases between. Germline loops: CDR1 ENHRY, CDR2 SYGVKD. The CDR3 contains 15 residues. The CDR3 DNA is TGTGCCATCAGTGAGTCGAGGCAGGGGAACTATGGCTACACCTTC. It is translated as CAISESRQGNYGYTF.